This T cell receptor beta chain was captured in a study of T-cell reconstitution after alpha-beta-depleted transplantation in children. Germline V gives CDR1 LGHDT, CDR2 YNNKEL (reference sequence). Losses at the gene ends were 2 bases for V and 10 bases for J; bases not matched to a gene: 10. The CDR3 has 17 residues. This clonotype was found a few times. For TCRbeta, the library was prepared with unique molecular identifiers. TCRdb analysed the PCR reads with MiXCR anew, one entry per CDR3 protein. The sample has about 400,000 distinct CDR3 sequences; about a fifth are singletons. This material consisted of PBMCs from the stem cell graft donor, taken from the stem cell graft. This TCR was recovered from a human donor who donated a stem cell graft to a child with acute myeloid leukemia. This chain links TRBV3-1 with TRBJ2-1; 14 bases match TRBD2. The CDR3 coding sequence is TGTGCCAGCAGCCAATCGCCGGGACTAGCGGGAGTGGGGGAGCAGTTCTTC. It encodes CASSQSPGLAGVGEQFF.